What follows are 10 T cell receptor beta chains derived from one specimen sequenced in a study of cytomegalovirus exposure and HLA in healthy donors. TCRdb's copy holds only in-frame clones and misses some; the assay was immunoSEQ multiplex PCR. Of about 200,000 clones listed, 83% are singletons. Material: PBMCs. These receptor sequences come from a woman in her late teens or twenties in good health and CMV-seronegative.

This chain connects TRBV13 to TRBJ1-5; 8 bases line up with TRBD1. CDR1 and CDR2 (germline): PRHDT, FYEKMQ (reference sequence). Trimming cost V 5 bases and J 0 bases; bases outside gene matches: 3. The CDR3 totals 15 residues. CDR3: CASSVGQGSNQPQHF. CDR3 nucleotide sequence: TGTGCCAGCAGCGTTGGACAGGGTAGCAATCAGCCCCAGCATTTT.

The chain carries TRBV5-1 and TRBJ1-2, with TRBD1 as a possible D gene (5 bases). This CDR3 contains 15 residues. Germline loops: CDR1 SGHRS, CDR2 YFSETQ. Deletions cut 4 bases from V and 2 bases from J, with 15 bases between. In nucleotides, the CDR3 is TGCGCCAGCAGCCCAAGACAGTTGCTCAACTATGGCTACACCTTC. Its protein product is CASSPRQLLNYGYTF.

The rearrangement uses TRBV5-6 and TRBJ2-3; the match to TRBD1 covers 11 bases. Looked up from germline, CDR1 is SGHDT and CDR2 is YYEEEE. J lost 2 bases, V lost 4 bases, and 6 bases had no gene match. The CDR3 totals 16 residues. The CDR3 region has the DNA TGTGCCAGCAGCATAGGACAGGGGGCCGACACAGATACGCAGTATTTT. Protein product: CASSIGQGADTDTQYF.

This clone has just a few counts. The chain recombines TRBV5-4 with TRBJ2-2, with a possible D match to TRBD2 (5 bases). V dropped 3 bases and J dropped 5 bases, with 8 bases sitting between them. The CDR3 sequence is 13 residues long. CDR1 and CDR2 (germline): SGHNT, YYREEE (reference sequence). DNA for the CDR3: TGTGCCAGCAGCTCGCCGGGAACCGGGGAGCTGTTTTTT. Translating it yields CASSSPGTGELFF.

This chain connects TRBV7-9 to TRBJ1-2; TRBD1 matches at 12 bases. Germline CDR1 SEHNR, CDR2 FQNEAQ (reference sequence). Losses at the gene ends were 6 bases for V and 8 bases for J; bases not matched to a gene: 19. The CDR3 is 18 amino acids. This CDR3 is CASSHFQGTGGAWGGYTF. The CDR3 DNA sequence: TGTGCCAGCAGTCACTTTCAAGGGACAGGGGGCGCTTGGGGCGGCTACACCTTC.

CDR3 loop: CASSSPGGGTNEKLFF. The DNA of the CDR3 is TGTGCCAGCAGTTCCCCGGGAGGGGGGACTAATGAAAAACTGTTTTTT. This chain connects TRBV28 to TRBJ1-4; D possibly corresponds to TRBD1 (6 bases). This CDR3 region has 16 residues. Germline V lookup: CDR1 MDHEN, CDR2 SYDVKM. Trimming took 4 bases from V and 2 from J, leaving 14 bases between them. Filled out from reference TRBV28 and TRBJ1-4, the complete variable domain reads DVKVTQSSRYLVKRTGEKVFLECVQDMDHENMFWYRQDPGLGLRLIYFSYDVKMKEKGDIPEGYSVSREKKERFSLILESASTNQTSMYLCASSSPGGGTNEKLFFGSGTQLSVL.

The chain recombines TRBV9 with TRBJ1-3; 7 nucleotides match TRBD1. The trim removed 0 bases at V and 2 bases at J, leaving 8 bases unmatched. Germline CDR1 and CDR2: SGDLS and YYNGEE. The CDR3 covers 17 residues. CDR3 region: CASSVALGGAAGNTIYF. In DNA form, the CDR3 reads TGTGCCAGCAGCGTAGCTTTAGGGGGCGCCGCTGGAAACACCATATATTTT.

This chain connects TRBV5-6 to TRBJ1-5, with 10 bases identical to TRBD1. V shed 2 bases, J shed 4 bases, and the junction held 15 bases outside the gene matches. The V gene's germline CDR1 is SGHDT and CDR2 YYEEEE. The length of the CDR3 is 19 residues. In DNA, the CDR3 is TGTGCCAGCAGCTTCTCACCCGGGACAGGGGCGACCTTTAATCAGCCCCAGCATTTT. Encoded protein: CASSFSPGTGATFNQPQHF. The whole variable domain, filled in from reference TRBV5-6 and TRBJ1-5, reads DAGVTQSPTHLIKTRGQQVTLRCSPKSGHDTVSWYQQALGQGPQFIFQYYEEEERQRGNFPDRFSGHQFPNYSSELNVNALLLGDSALYLCASSFSPGTGATFNQPQHFGDGTRLSIL.

V is TRBV9 and J is TRBJ2-7, with 7 bases identical to TRBD1. Germline-derived CDR1 and CDR2 are SGDLS and YYNGEE. The CDR3 length is 13 residues. J was trimmed by 3 bases and V by 6 bases; bases with no gene match: 6. As DNA, the CDR3 is TGTGCCAGCAAAGGACAGGAGAGCTACGAGCAGTACTTC. It specifies CASKGQESYEQYF.

V usage is TRBV5-4 and J usage is TRBJ1-2, with D unclear. This CDR3 spans 13 amino acids. The germline V gene encodes CDR1 SGHNT and CDR2 YYREEE (reference sequence). Between the trimmed V and J ends, which lost 4 bases and 4 bases, there was a span of 11 bases. The CDR3 DNA reads as TGTGCCAGCAGCCGGACGGGATTCTATGGCTACACCTTC. Protein product: CASSRTGFYGYTF.